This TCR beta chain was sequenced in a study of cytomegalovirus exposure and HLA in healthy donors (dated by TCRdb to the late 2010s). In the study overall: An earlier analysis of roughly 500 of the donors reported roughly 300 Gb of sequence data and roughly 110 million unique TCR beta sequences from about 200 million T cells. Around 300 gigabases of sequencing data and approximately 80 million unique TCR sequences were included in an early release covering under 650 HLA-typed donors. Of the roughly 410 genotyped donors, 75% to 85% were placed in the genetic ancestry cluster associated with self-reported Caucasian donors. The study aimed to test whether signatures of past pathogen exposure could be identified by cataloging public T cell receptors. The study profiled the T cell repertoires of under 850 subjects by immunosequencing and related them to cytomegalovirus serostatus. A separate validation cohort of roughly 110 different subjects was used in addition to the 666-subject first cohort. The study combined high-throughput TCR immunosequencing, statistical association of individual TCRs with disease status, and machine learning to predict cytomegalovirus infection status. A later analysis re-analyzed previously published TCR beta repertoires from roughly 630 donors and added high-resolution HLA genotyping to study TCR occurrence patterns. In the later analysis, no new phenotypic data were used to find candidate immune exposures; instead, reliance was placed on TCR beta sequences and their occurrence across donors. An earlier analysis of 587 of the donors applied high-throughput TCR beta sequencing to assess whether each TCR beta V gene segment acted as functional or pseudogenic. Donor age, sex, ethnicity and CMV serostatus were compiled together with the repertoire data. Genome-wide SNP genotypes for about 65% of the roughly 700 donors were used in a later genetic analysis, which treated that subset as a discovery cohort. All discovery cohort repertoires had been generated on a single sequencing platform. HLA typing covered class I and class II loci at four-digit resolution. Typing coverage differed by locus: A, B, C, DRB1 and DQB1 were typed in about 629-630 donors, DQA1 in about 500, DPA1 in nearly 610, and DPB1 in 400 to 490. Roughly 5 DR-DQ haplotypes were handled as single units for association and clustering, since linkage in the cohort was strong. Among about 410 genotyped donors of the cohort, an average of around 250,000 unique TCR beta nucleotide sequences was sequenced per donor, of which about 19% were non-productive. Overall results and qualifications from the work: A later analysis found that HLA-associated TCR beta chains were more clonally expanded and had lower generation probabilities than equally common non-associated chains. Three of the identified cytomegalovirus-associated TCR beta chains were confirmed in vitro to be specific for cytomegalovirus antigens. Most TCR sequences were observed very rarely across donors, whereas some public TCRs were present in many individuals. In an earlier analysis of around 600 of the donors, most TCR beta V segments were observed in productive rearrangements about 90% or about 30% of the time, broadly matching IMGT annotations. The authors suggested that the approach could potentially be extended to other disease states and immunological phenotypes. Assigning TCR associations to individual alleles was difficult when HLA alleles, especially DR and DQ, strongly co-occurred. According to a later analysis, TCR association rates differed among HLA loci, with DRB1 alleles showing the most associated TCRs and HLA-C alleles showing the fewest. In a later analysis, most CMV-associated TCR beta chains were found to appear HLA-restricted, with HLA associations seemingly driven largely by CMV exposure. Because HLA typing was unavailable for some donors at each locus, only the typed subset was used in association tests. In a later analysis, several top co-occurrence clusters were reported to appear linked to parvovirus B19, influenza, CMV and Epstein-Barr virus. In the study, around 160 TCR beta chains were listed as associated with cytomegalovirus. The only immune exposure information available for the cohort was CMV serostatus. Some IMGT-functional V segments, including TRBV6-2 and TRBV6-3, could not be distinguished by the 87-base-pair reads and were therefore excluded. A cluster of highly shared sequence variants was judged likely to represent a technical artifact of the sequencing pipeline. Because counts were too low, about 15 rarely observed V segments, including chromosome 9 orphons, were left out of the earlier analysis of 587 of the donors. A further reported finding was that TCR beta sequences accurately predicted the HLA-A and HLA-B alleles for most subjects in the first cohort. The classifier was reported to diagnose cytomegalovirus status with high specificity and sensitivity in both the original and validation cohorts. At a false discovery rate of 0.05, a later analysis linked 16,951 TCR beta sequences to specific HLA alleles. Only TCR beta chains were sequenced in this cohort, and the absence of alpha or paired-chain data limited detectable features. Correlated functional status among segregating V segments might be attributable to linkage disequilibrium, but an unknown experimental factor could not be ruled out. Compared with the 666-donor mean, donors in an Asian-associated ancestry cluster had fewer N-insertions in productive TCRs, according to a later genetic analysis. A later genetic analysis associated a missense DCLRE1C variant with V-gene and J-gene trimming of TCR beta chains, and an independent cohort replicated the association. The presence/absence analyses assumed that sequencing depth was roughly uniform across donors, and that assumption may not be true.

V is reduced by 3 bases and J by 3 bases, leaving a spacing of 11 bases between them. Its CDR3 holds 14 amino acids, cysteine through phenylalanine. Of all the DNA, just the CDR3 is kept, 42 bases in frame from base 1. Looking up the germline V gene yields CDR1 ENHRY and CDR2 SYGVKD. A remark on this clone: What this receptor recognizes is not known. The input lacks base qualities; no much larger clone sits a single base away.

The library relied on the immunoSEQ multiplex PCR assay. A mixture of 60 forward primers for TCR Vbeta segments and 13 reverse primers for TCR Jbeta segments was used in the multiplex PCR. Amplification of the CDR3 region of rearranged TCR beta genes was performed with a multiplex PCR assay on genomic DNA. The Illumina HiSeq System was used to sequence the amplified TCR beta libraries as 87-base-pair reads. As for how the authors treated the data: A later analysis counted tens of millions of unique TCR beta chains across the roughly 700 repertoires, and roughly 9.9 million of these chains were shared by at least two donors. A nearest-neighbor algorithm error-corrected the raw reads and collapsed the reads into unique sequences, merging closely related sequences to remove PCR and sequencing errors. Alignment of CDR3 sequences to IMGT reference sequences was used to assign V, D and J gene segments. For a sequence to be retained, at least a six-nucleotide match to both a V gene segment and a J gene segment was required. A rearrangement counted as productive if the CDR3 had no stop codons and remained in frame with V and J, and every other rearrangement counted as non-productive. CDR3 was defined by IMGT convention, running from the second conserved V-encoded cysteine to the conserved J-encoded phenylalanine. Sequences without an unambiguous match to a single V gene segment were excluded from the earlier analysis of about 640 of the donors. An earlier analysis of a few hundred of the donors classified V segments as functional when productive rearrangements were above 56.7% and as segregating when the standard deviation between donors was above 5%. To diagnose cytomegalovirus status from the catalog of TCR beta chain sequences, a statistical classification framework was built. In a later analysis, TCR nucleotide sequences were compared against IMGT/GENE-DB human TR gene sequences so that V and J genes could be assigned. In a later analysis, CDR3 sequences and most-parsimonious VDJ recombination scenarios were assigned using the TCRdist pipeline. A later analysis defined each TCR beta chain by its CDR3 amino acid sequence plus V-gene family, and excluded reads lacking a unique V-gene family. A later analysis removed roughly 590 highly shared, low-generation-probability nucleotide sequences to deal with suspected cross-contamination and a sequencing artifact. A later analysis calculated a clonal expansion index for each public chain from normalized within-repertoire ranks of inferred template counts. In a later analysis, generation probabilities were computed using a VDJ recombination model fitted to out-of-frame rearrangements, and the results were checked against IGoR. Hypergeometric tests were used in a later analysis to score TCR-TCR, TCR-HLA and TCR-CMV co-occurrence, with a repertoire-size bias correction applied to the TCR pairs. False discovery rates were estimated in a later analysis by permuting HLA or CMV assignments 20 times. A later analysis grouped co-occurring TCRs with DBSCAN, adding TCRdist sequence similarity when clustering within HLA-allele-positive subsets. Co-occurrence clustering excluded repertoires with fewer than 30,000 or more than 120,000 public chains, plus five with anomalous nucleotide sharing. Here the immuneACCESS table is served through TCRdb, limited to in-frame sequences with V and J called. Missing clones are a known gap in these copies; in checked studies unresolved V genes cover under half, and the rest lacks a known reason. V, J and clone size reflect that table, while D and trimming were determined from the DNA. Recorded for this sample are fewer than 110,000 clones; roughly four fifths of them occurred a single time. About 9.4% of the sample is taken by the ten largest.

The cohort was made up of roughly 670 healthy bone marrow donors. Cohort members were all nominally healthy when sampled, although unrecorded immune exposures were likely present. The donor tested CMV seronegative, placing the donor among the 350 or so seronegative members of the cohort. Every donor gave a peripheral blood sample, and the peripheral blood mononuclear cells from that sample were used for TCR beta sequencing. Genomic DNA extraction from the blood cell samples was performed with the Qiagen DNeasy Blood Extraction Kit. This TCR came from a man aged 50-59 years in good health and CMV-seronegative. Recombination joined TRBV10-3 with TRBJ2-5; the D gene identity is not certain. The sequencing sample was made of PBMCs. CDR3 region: CAISEPGSKETQYF. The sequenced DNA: TGTGCCATCAGTGAACCAGGTTCGAAAGAGACCCAGTACTTC.